What follows is one TCR beta chain and its context. Germline CDR1 SGHTA, CDR2 FQGNSA. V was shortened by 1 base and J by 5 bases, with 11 bases between the two germline ends. The CDR3 is 14 amino acids. This sample is drawn from a study of blood T cell repertoires in COVID-19. Study-wide background: Whether acute or convalescent, the COVID-19 samples came from the United States, Italy and Spain.

The cohort comprised adults aged 18 to 89 years residing in about two dozen US areas. Produced via immunoSEQ multiplex PCR; TCRdb's table is partial and in-frame only. The data show more than 100,000 clones, with 80% to 85% seen just once and approximately 3.5% held by the top ten. The chain is built from TRBV7-2 and TRBJ2-5; D not certain. Material for sequencing was PBMCs or T cells enriched from blood (not recorded which). The sequence came from a woman aged 25-40 years who had recovered from COVID-19. The CDR3 coding sequence is TGTGCCAGCAGCTTAGTGTTGGAGTTGGAGACCCAGTACTTC. It is translated as CASSLVLELETQYF.